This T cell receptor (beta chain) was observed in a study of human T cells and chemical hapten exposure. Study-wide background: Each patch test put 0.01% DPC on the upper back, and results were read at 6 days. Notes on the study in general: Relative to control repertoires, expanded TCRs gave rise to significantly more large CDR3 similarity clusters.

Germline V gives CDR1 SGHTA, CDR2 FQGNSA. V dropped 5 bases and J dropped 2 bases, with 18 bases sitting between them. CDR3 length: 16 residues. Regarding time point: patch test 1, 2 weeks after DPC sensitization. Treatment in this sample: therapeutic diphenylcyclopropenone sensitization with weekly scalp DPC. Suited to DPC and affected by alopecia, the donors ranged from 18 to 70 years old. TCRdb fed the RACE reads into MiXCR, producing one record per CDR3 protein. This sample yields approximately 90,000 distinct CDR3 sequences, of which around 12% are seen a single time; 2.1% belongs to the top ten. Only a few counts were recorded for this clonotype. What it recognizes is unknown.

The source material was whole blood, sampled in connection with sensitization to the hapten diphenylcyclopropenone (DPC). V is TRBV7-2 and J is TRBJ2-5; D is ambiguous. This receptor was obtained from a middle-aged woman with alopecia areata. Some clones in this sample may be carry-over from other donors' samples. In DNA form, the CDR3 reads TGTGCCAGCAGCCCCCGAAACCTCCTAGGGCAAGAGACCCAGTACTTC. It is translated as CASSPRNLLGQETQYF.